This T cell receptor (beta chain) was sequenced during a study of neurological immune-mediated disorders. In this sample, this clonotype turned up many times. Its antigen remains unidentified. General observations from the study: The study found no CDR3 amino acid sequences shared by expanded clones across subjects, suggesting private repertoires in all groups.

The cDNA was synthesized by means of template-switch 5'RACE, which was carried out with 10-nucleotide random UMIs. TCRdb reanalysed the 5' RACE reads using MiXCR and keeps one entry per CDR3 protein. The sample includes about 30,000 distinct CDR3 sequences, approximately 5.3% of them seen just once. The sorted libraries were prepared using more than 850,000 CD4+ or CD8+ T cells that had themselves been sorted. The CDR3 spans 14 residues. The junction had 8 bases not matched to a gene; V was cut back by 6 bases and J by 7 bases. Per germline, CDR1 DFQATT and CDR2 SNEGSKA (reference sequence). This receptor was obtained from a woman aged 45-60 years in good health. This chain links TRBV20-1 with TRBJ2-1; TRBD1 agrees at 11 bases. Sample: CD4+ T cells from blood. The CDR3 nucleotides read TGCAGTGCCGCGGACAGGGGGCTCGGGAATGAGCAGTTCTTC. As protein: CSAADRGLGNEQFF.